This T cell receptor (beta chain) was sequenced in a study of blood T cell repertoires in COVID-19. Study-wide background: Sources were T cells, B-cell-depleted T cells, or PBMCs; the material itself was cDNA or gDNA.

In this sample, this clone turned up a few times. This CDR3 contains 13 residues. Germline V gene sequence: CDR1 KGHDR, CDR2 SFDVKD. Trimming pared 9 bases from V and 0 bases from J, leaving 9 bases between. The table came from immunoSEQ multiplex PCR; TCRdb's copy has only in-frame clones and leaves some out. The sample carries more than 200,000 clones, 70% to 90% recorded once. This receptor was identified in a man under 40 with acute COVID-19. Sample: PBMCs or T cells enriched from blood (not recorded which). The chain combines TRBV24-1 with TRBJ2-3, with D maybe TRBD1 (5 bases). In DNA form, the CDR3 reads TGTGCCACCCAGGGTGGAAGCACAGATACGCAGTATTTT. Translated: CATQGGSTDTQYF.